This TCR beta chain was retrieved from a study of blood T cell repertoires in COVID-19. About the research overall: Sites in the United States, Italy and Spain provided acute and convalescent COVID-19 samples. PBMCs, B-cell-depleted T cells, or T cells were the source of the cDNA or gDNA that made up the material.

Trimming left V 5 bases short and J 5 bases short, with 9 bases between. This CDR3 is built from 13 residues. Methods used by the authors: It was from reference gene primer amplification that nucleated cell counts were estimated. Here immunoSEQ multiplex PCR was the method, and the copy in TCRdb shows in-frame clones only, minus some. For V, J and clone size, that table is used; D and trimming come from the DNA. This sample has over 200,000 clones, with approximately 82% found just once. Sequenced sample: peripheral blood. The J gene is TRBJ2-2, the V gene TRBV12-3 or TRBV12-4, with unresolved D. This sequence originates from a woman between 65 and 79 years old with active or convalescent COVID-19. The CDR3 DNA is TGTGCCAGCAGTCTCTGGAGAACCGGGGAGCTGTTTTTT. Its translation: CASSLWRTGELFF.